This entry features one TCR beta chain sequence. Its antigen is unidentified. Other DNA sequences of this sample code for an identical CDR3. The entry originates in a study of cytomegalovirus exposure and HLA in healthy donors. For the study at large: Earlier findings included about 120 million unique TCR beta sequences obtained from some 180 million T cells. Whole-study results and caveats: For presence/absence analyses, sequencing depth was assumed to be roughly uniform across donors. In an earlier analysis, most TCR beta V segments were productive about 87% or about 30% of the time.

The PCR used 60 Vbeta and 13 Jbeta primers. As processed by the authors: A later analysis tallied 75 million to 80 million unique TCR beta chains, around 9.9 million of them shared. Repertoires were generated with immunoSEQ multiplex PCR, while TCRdb's copy carries only in-frame clones and drops some. That table supplies the V and J calls and clone size; D and trimming were determined from the DNA. This sample yields under 150,000 clones, of which approximately 80% are seen a single time; roughly 2% belongs to the top ten. The germline V gene has CDR1 SGHTA and CDR2 FQGTGA. The CDR3 is made up of 14 amino acids. With V trimmed by 5 bases and J by 3 bases, 4 bases remained unmatched.

The chain couples TRBV7-3 to TRBJ2-1; 7 bases fit TRBD1. The clonotype was recovered from a man aged 18 to 30 in good health and CMV-seronegative. Sequences were obtained from PBMCs. CDR3 protein: CASSPGQIYNEQFF. In DNA form, the CDR3 reads TGTGCCAGCAGCCCGGGACAGATCTACAATGAGCAGTTCTTC.